The 27 T cell receptor beta chains below were found in one sample sequenced in a study of blood T cell repertoires in COVID-19. The table came from immunoSEQ multiplex PCR; TCRdb's copy has only in-frame clones and leaves some out. The data hold about 250,000 clones, with 80% to 90% observed a single time. Sequenced material: peripheral blood. The receptors here all came from a woman in her 70s with acute or convalescent COVID-19.

The chain combines TRBV7-9 with TRBJ1-2; 7 nucleotides agree with TRBD1. Unmatched junction bases numbered 2, after V lost 6 bases and J lost 4 bases. Per the germline V gene, CDR1 is SEHNR and CDR2 is FQNEAQ (reference sequence). The CDR3 spans 12 residues. The CDR3 region is CASRAGGYGYTF. CDR3 in DNA: TGTGCCAGCAGGGCAGGGGGCTATGGCTACACCTTC.

This clone occurred once. J is TRBJ2-1 and V is TRBV6-5, with 7 bases aligning to TRBD2. Trimming took 0 bases from V and 1 from J; bases not matched to a gene: 3. Germline lookup yields CDR1 MNHEY and CDR2 SVGAGI. This CDR3 spans 16 amino acids. The CDR3 here is CASSYSRAGSYNEQFF. The DNA for the CDR3 is TGTGCCAGCAGTTACTCTCGAGCGGGGTCCTACAATGAGCAGTTCTTC.

Only one count was recorded for this clone. The chain has TRBV3-1 (or the pseudogene TRBV3-2) and TRBJ2-4, with D possibly matching TRBD1 (6 bases). Trimming stripped 8 bases from V and 3 bases from J, with 23 bases between. The CDR3 length is 17 residues. Germline values: CDR1 LGHDT, CDR2 YNNKEL (reference sequence). CDR3 in amino acids: CASGLPQQGFGKNIQYF. The CDR3 coding sequence is TGTGCCAGCGGTCTCCCCCAACAGGGTTTTGGCAAAAACATTCAGTACTTC.

This chain connects TRBV6-2 or TRBV6-3 to TRBJ1-1; 7 positions agree with TRBD1. The germline CDR1 and CDR2 sequences are MNHEY and SVGEGT. The length of the CDR3 is 14 residues. J was trimmed by 5 bases and V by 4 bases; bases with no gene match: 7. The CDR3, as DNA: TGTGCCAGCAGTTCCTCGACAGGGAAAACTGAAGCTTTCTTT. It codes for CASSSSTGKTEAFF.

The chain joins TRBV24-1 to TRBJ2-7, with 10 bases matching TRBD1. The CDR3 runs to 15 residues. CDR1 KGHDR and CDR2 SFDVKD come from the germline V gene. The trim removed 4 bases at V and 6 bases at J, leaving 8 bases unmatched. The CDR3 DNA reads as TGTGCCACCAGTGAACCCGGGACAGGGGAAGGCGAGCAGTACTTC. Residues: CATSEPGTGEGEQYF.

This clone was counted a single time. The J gene is TRBJ2-2, the V gene TRBV28, with 8 bases identical to TRBD1. This CDR3 spans 15 amino acids. From germline, CDR1 is MDHEN and CDR2 SYDVKM. Germline trimming cut 2 bases from V and 6 bases from J; bases unmatched to any gene: 5. The CDR3 spells CASSLNRGAAGELFF. The CDR3 region has the DNA TGTGCCAGCAGTTTAAACAGGGGGGCGGCCGGGGAGCTGTTTTTT.

The CDR3 loop is CASSMGPGGQPQHF. CDR3 DNA: TGTGCCAGTAGTATGGGACCAGGGGGTCAGCCCCAGCATTTT. The chain recombines TRBV19 with TRBJ1-5, with 7 bases matching TRBD1. Trimming removed 3 bases from V and 6 bases from J; junction bases left unmatched: 5. The CDR3 length is 14 residues. CDR1 LNHDA and CDR2 SQIVND come from the germline V gene (reference sequence). Variable domain in full (rest from reference TRBV19 and TRBJ1-5): DGGITQSPKYLFRKEGQNVTLSCEQNLNHDAMYWYRQDPGQGLRLIYYSQIVNDFQKGDIAEGYSVSREKKESFPLTVTSAQKNPTAFYLCASSMGPGGQPQHFGDGTRLSIL.

The CDR3 DNA reads as TGTGCCAGCAGTCGGACACGCCAAGAGACCCAGTACTTC. Translating gives CASSRTRQETQYF. The V gene is TRBV12-3 or TRBV12-4, the J gene TRBJ2-5; D is possibly TRBD1 (5 bases). CDR3 length: 13 amino acids. Trimming took off 5 bases at V and 1 base at J, with 8 bases between the two ends.

This chain connects TRBV5-6 to TRBJ2-3, with D maybe TRBD1 (5 bases). The germline V and J ends were trimmed by 2 bases and 0 bases, with 16 bases remaining between them. CDR1 is SGHDT, CDR2 YYEEEE, per germline. The CDR3 is 17 residues long. DNA of the CDR3: TGTGCCAGCAGCTTAGGGGTGGCTGTAACTAGCACAGATACGCAGTATTTT. Translating it yields CASSLGVAVTSTDTQYF.

The chain is built from TRBV27 and TRBJ1-2; 9 nucleotides agree with TRBD1. Germline values: CDR1 MNHEY, CDR2 SMNVEV (reference sequence). V was pared by 5 bases and J by 8 bases, with 9 bases of the junction left unmatched. The CDR3 has 14 residues. CDR3 nucleotide sequence: TGTGCCAGCAGTGCGACCGGGACAGGGTGGGGCTACACCTTC. It is translated as CASSATGTGWGYTF.

This clone has only a few counts. The J gene is TRBJ2-1, the V gene TRBV28, with D unresolved. CDR1 is MDHEN and CDR2 is SYDVKM in the germline V gene. There are 12 residues in the CDR3. V lost 2 bases to trimming and J lost 10 bases, with 9 bases between them. CDR3 sequence: CASSLAVGEQFF. CDR3 nucleotide sequence: TGTGCCAGCAGTTTAGCGGTCGGGGAGCAGTTCTTC.

The chain links TRBV19 to TRBJ1-5, with 9 bases identical to TRBD1. Trimming took 5 bases from V and 5 from J; bases not matched to a gene: 4. CDR3 size: 14 residues. The germline V gene encodes CDR1 LNHDA and CDR2 SQIVND (reference sequence). For the CDR3, the DNA is TGTGCCAGTAGTGACAGGGGGGAATATCAGCCCCAGCATTTT. It is translated as CASSDRGEYQPQHF.

This rearrangement joins TRBV7-2 to TRBJ1-3, with D unclear. Germline lookup yields CDR1 SGHTA and CDR2 FQGNSA. The CDR3 runs to 14 residues. Between the trimmed V and J ends, which lost 0 bases and 3 bases, there was a span of 6 bases. The CDR3 region is CASSLAPGGNTIYF. CDR3 bases: TGTGCCAGCAGCTTAGCGCCAGGTGGAAACACCATATATTTT.

This chain joins TRBV5-1 and TRBJ2-7, with 9 positions matching TRBD2. CDR3 size: 17 residues. Germline V gene data show CDR1 as SGHRS and CDR2 as YFSETQ. V was pared by 0 bases and J by 0 bases, with 7 bases of the junction left unmatched. The CDR3 region has the DNA TGCGCCAGCAGCTTGGTTTTAGCGGGGGACTACTCCTACGAGCAGTACTTC. Its translation is CASSLVLAGDYSYEQYF. Complete variable domain (other parts from reference TRBV5-1 and TRBJ2-7): KAGVTQTPRYLIKTRGQQVTLSCSPISGHRSVSWYQQTPGQGLQFLFEYFSETQRNKGNFPGRFSGRQFSNSRSEMNVSTLELGDSALYLCASSLVLAGDYSYEQYFGPGTRLTVT.

Turning to this clone: This sample also contains other DNA sequences that code for the same CDR3. The rearrangement joins TRBV19 to TRBJ1-2; D remains unclear. The V gene lost 7 bases and the J gene lost 5 bases, with 11 bases spanning the gap. Germline CDR1 reads LNHDA; CDR2 reads SQIVND (reference sequence). This CDR3 is built from 12 residues. The chain's CDR3 is CASTEGRYGYTF. CDR3 nucleotides: TGTGCCAGTACGGAAGGGAGGTATGGCTACACCTTC. The variable domain in full, with the rest retrieved from reference TRBV19 and TRBJ1-2, is DGGITQSPKYLFRKEGQNVTLSCEQNLNHDAMYWYRQDPGQGLRLIYYSQIVNDFQKGDIAEGYSVSREKKESFPLTVTSAQKNPTAFYLCASTEGRYGYTFGSGTRLTVV.

The chain recombines TRBV28 with TRBJ1-3; no definite D call. V dropped 6 bases and J dropped 4 bases, with 7 bases sitting between them. The CDR3 covers 12 residues. Germline V CDR1 and CDR2: MDHEN, SYDVKM. The CDR3 coding sequence is TGTGCCAGCAGCATCCAGGGAAACACCATATATTTT. Translation gives CASSIQGNTIYF.

This clone was observed a handful of times. The rearrangement links TRBV29-1 to TRBJ1-2; no clear D gene. CDR3 length: 12 residues. With 3 bases removed from V and 5 bases from J, the gap between germline ends came to 10 bases. CDR1 is SQVTM, CDR2 ANQGSEA, per germline. In DNA, the CDR3 is TGCAGCGTTGACTCTAGTGATTATGGCTACACCTTC. Amino acids: CSVDSSDYGYTF.

V gene TRBV5-1 combines with J gene TRBJ2-2, with D perhaps matching TRBD2 (7 bases). The length of the CDR3 is 17 residues. The germline CDR1 and CDR2 sequences are SGHRS and YFSETQ. Trimming left V 4 bases short and J 7 bases short, with 23 bases between. The CDR3 sequence is CASSPHLTGGIGGELFF. Written as DNA, the CDR3 is TGCGCCAGCAGCCCCCATCTTACGGGGGGCATTGGCGGGGAGCTGTTTTTT.

The chain combines TRBV7-6 with TRBJ1-3; 7 bases are shared with TRBD1. The CDR3 runs to 16 residues. Unmatched junction bases numbered 9, after V lost 1 base and J lost 6 bases. Per germline, CDR1 SGHVS and CDR2 FNYEAQ. In DNA form, the CDR3 reads TGTGCCAGCAGCTTAGGAAGTCAGGGGGGAGAAAACACCATATATTTT. It encodes CASSLGSQGGENTIYF.

In its sample, this clone was seen a few times. V gene TRBV28 combines with J gene TRBJ1-6, with 9 positions matching TRBD1. The V gene's germline CDR1 is MDHEN and CDR2 SYDVKM. The CDR3 has 15 amino acids. V lost 4 bases and J lost 7; bases outside the gene matches: 5. The DNA for the CDR3 is TGTGCCAGCAGTTCCTCCGGGACAGGGAATTCACCCCTCCACTTT. Its translation is CASSSSGTGNSPLHF.

This clone was picked up one time. The chain joins TRBV2 to TRBJ1-1; D is perhaps TRBD1 (6 bases). V was clipped by 2 bases and J by 1 base, with 8 bases between them. The CDR3 runs 14 residues. Germline V gene data show CDR1 as SNHLY and CDR2 as FYNNEI. CDR3 DNA: TGTGCCAGCAGTGAAACAGGGTGGAACACTGAAGCTTTCTTT. Translated, it gives CASSETGWNTEAFF. Looking up the rest from reference TRBV2 and TRBJ1-1 gives the full variable domain: EPEVTQTPSHQVTQMGQEVILRCVPISNHLYFYWYRQILGQKVEFLVSFYNNEISEKSEIFDDQFSVERPDGSNFTLKIRSTKLEDSAMYFCASSETGWNTEAFFGQGTRLTVV.

The rearrangement links TRBV14 to TRBJ1-2, with 12 bases identical to TRBD1. CDR3 length equals 15 residues. The V and J ends lost 3 bases and 8 bases, in that order; junction bases with no gene match: 7. From germline, CDR1 is SGHDN and CDR2 FVKESK. The CDR3 reads CASSHPGQGARGYTF. The CDR3 DNA is TGTGCCAGCAGCCACCCGGGACAGGGGGCGAGAGGCTACACCTTC. The variable domain in full, with the rest retrieved from reference TRBV14 and TRBJ1-2, is EAGVTQFPSHSVIEKGQTVTLRCDPISGHDNLYWYRRVMGKEIKFLLHFVKESKQDESGMPNNRFLAERTGGTYSTLKVQPAELEDSGVYFCASSHPGQGARGYTFGSGTRLTVV.

This chain uses TRBV9 with TRBJ2-5; 9 bases map to TRBD1. The germline V gene has CDR1 SGDLS and CDR2 YYNGEE. V dropped 4 bases and J dropped 5; count of bases not matched to a gene: 9. The CDR3 spans 15 residues. The CDR3 DNA sequence: TGTGCCAGCAGCCCCGGGACAGGGCGATCGGAGACCCAGTACTTC. Translation: CASSPGTGRSETQYF.

The chain has TRBV5-4 and TRBJ2-7; D is perhaps TRBD2 (5 bases). The V end was cut by 2 bases, the J end by 4 bases, with 13 bases between. CDR1 SGHNT and CDR2 YYREEE come from the germline V gene (reference sequence). The length of the CDR3 is 14 residues. The DNA of the CDR3 is TGTGCCAGCAGCTTTAATAGCGAGACGTACGAGCAGTACTTC. This gives the protein CASSFNSETYEQYF.

V usage is TRBV5-1 and J usage is TRBJ1-4; TRBD1 agrees at 8 bases. V trimming: 4 bases; J trimming: 4 bases; junction bases outside the gene matches: 9. Germline-derived CDR1 and CDR2 are SGHRS and YFSETQ. This CDR3 is built from 16 residues. CDR3 nucleotide sequence: TGCGCCAGCAGCCTACGGGGACAGGCGAATAATGAAAAACTGTTTTTT. This encodes CASSLRGQANNEKLFF.

The chain carries TRBV6-2 or TRBV6-3 and TRBJ1-5; D might be TRBD1 (5 bases). Trimming shortened V by 6 bases and J by 2 bases, and 17 bases separated the two germline ends. The germline gives CDR1 MNHEY, CDR2 SVGEGT. This CDR3 is 16 amino acids long. The CDR3 protein is CASSQNPRRGNQPQHF. DNA for the CDR3: TGTGCCAGCAGCCAAAACCCCCGCAGGGGCAATCAGCCCCAGCATTTT.

V usage is TRBV27 and J usage is TRBJ1-2; TRBD1 aligns across 8 bases. The ends lost 5 bases at V and 4 bases at J; junction bases unmatched: 6. CDR1 and CDR2 from the germline V gene are MNHEY and SMNVEV (reference sequence). The CDR3 loop spans 14 amino acids. The CDR3 sequence: CASSRQGLGYGYTF. The CDR3 DNA reads TGTGCCAGCAGTAGACAGGGGTTAGGCTATGGCTACACCTTC.